These 11 T cell receptor beta chains came from one sample sequenced in a study of beta chain features in type 1 diabetes. Expressed TCRB transcripts were sequenced because the entire RNA isolate underwent reverse transcription. TCRdb's copy holds only in-frame clones and misses some; the assay was immunoSEQ multiplex PCR. The sample lists some 150,000 clones, under 60% occurring once. Sequenced input: Tregs from blood. The receptor source for this set is a man younger than 30 in good health.

V and J are TRBV10-3 and TRBJ1-3, with D possibly matching TRBD1 (6 bases). V was clipped by 6 bases and J by 4 bases, with 10 bases between them. Germline assignment: CDR1 ENHRY and CDR2 SYGVKD. This CDR3 is built from 13 residues. The CDR3 here is CAIRRQDGNTIYF. The DNA of the CDR3 is TGTGCCATCAGGAGACAGGACGGAAACACCATATATTTT.

J is TRBJ2-3 and V is TRBV28; TRBD1 is a possible D gene (6 bases). The germline gives CDR1 MDHEN, CDR2 SYDVKM. Trimming shortened V by 8 bases and J by 0 bases, and 9 bases separated the two germline ends. There are 13 residues in the CDR3. CDR3 residues: CASQDSSTDTQYF. CDR3 sequence (DNA): TGTGCCAGCCAGGACAGTAGCACAGATACGCAGTATTTT.

This chain connects TRBV19 to TRBJ1-2; D not certain. In germline, CDR1 is LNHDA, CDR2 SQIVND (reference sequence). The CDR3 runs 12 residues. Trimming removed 6 bases from V and 5 bases from J, with 10 bases in between. CDR3 DNA sequence: TGTGCCAGTAGACCCCGCGGGTATGGCTACACCTTC. Translating it yields CASRPRGYGYTF.

The chain carries TRBV7-2 and TRBJ1-3; no firm D call. Trimming shortened V by 5 bases and J by 3 bases, and 17 bases separated the two germline ends. Per germline, CDR1 SGHTA and CDR2 FQGNSA. This CDR3 has 16 residues. The CDR3 DNA reads TGTGCCAGCAGCCTCCCGGGTTCTCTGAGTGGAAACACCATATATTTT. Its translation is CASSLPGSLSGNTIYF.

The CDR3 DNA reads TGTGCCAGTAGTAGGCGCTCGGACAGGGGTCTTGTGATGGCTGGGGCCAACGTCCTGACTTTC. Its protein is CASSRRSDRGLVMAGANVLTF. The V call is TRBV19, the J call TRBJ2-6, with 9 nucleotides matching TRBD1. Germline CDR1 reads LNHDA; CDR2 reads SQIVND (reference sequence). V lost 4 bases to trimming and J lost 2 bases; unmatched junction nucleotides: 18. The CDR3 length is 21 residues.

This clone showed up just a few times. The rearrangement uses TRBV6-5 and TRBJ2-3; TRBD2 is a possible D gene (5 bases). The CDR3 consists of 15 residues. V dropped 4 bases and J dropped 6 bases, with 17 bases sitting between them. Germline assignment: CDR1 MNHEY and CDR2 SVGAGI. The CDR3 here is CASSWRASGGDTQYF. CDR3 sequence (DNA): TGTGCCAGCAGTTGGCGGGCATCCGGTGGGGATACGCAGTATTTT.

The rearrangement uses TRBV11-2 and TRBJ2-1, with TRBD1 as a possible D gene (5 bases). The germline gives CDR1 SGHAT, CDR2 FQNNGV. V was clipped by 0 bases and J by 8 bases, with 11 bases between them. There are 14 residues in the CDR3. CDR3 nucleotides: TGTGCCAGCAGCTTAGACTCTTGGGGCGATGAGCAGTTCTTC. Protein sequence: CASSLDSWGDEQFF.

The chain joins TRBV28 to TRBJ1-1; no clear D. CDR1 and CDR2 from the germline V gene are MDHEN and SYDVKM. Trimming shortened V by 7 bases and J by 4 bases, and 10 bases separated the two germline ends. This CDR3 contains 12 residues. The CDR3 sequence: CASTRGGTEAFF. The CDR3 nucleotides read TGTGCCAGCACCCGAGGAGGCACTGAAGCTTTCTTT.

This chain joins TRBV28 and TRBJ2-7; D is undetermined. Trimming left V 6 bases short and J 4 bases short, with 13 bases between. The germline V gene has CDR1 MDHEN and CDR2 SYDVKM. The CDR3 is 13 residues long. The CDR3 spells CASRAALRYEQYF. In DNA, the CDR3 is TGTGCCAGCAGAGCCGCGTTGCGGTACGAGCAGTACTTC.

The V and J genes are TRBV6-6 and TRBJ2-7; maybe TRBD2 (6 bases). The ends were cut back, 4 bases at V and 4 bases at J, with 11 bases in the middle. From germline, CDR1 is MNHNY and CDR2 SVGAGI (reference sequence). The CDR3 loop spans 13 amino acids. CDR3 sequence (DNA): TGTGCCAGCAGTTGGGCGGGGCGGTACGAGCAGTACTTC. Its translation: CASSWAGRYEQYF.

There are a few counts of this clone. J is TRBJ2-7 and V is TRBV28; 7 bases match TRBD1. The CDR3 is 17 amino acids. In germline, CDR1 is MDHEN, CDR2 SYDVKM. V was clipped by 7 bases and J by 0 bases; unmatched bases: 15. The CDR3 DNA follows: TGTGCCAGCAAACCTGGGGTCGGGGCAGGGGGCTCCTACGAGCAGTACTTC. This encodes CASKPGVGAGGSYEQYF. The whole variable domain, remainder taken from reference TRBV28 and TRBJ2-7, is DVKVTQSSRYLVKRTGEKVFLECVQDMDHENMFWYRQDPGLGLRLIYFSYDVKMKEKGDIPEGYSVSREKKERFSLILESASTNQTSMYLCASKPGVGAGGSYEQYFGPGTRLTVT.